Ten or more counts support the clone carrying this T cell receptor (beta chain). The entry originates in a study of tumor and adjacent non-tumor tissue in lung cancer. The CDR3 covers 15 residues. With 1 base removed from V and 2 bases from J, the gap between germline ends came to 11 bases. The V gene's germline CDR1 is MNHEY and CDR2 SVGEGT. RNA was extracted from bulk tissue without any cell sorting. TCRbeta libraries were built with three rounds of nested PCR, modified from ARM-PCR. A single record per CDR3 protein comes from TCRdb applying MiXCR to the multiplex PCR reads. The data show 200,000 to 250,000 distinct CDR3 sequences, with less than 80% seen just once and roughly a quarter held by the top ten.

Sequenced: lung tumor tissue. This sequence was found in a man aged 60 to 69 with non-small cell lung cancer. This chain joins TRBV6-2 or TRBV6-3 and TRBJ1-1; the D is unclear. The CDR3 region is CASSYFRLPNTEAFF. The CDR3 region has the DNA TGTGCCAGCAGTTACTTCAGACTACCAAACACTGAAGCTTTCTTT.